This T cell receptor (beta chain) stems from a study of blood T cell repertoires in COVID-19. The wider study: Sample material is recorded as cDNA or gDNA derived from T cells, B-cell-depleted T cells, or PBMCs.

Original methodology: Reference gene primers were amplified, and this amplification served to estimate nucleated cell counts. Profiled with immunoSEQ multiplex PCR; TCRdb holds only in-frame clones, not every one. Clonal size and the V and J genes are those of that table, whereas D and trimming came from the DNA. The table shows around 280,000 clones, with around 88% occurring only once. Participants came from about two dozen US areas, aged roughly 18 to 89 years. In Cohort 3, a recovered donor had either two negative PCRs, clearance, or symptom resolution. The CDR3 runs 15 residues. Germline V gene data show CDR1 as SGHTA and CDR2 as FQGNSA. V lost 0 bases and J lost 7; bases outside the gene matches: 6.

Sample: PBMCs or T cells enriched from blood (not recorded which). This receptor was obtained from a woman between 40 and 55 years old who had recovered from COVID-19. The chain employs TRBV7-2 and TRBJ1-2, with 9 bases identical to TRBD1. DNA of the CDR3: TGTGCCAGCAGCTTAGCGCGGACAGGGGAAGGTGGCTACACCTTC. This gives the protein CASSLARTGEGGYTF.